The 13 T cell receptor beta chains below were found in one sample sequenced in a study of blood T cell repertoires in COVID-19. Sequenced by immunoSEQ multiplex PCR; TCRdb stores in-frame clones only, minus some. This sample has about 42,000 clones; 60% to 85% occur once, and the top ten carry roughly a third. The source material was peripheral blood. All receptors derive from a woman older than 75 with acute or convalescent COVID-19.

The rearrangement links TRBV7-9 to TRBJ1-2, with TRBD1 as a possible D gene (5 bases). The CDR3 is made up of 12 amino acids. V was pared by 3 bases and J by 8 bases, with 10 bases between. Germline CDR1 and CDR2: SEHNR and FQNEAQ (reference sequence). CDR3 residues: CASSLQGTGYTF. As DNA, the CDR3 is TGTGCCAGCAGCTTGCAGGGAACCGGCTACACCTTC.

The J gene is TRBJ1-5, the V gene TRBV2, with a possible D match to TRBD1 (6 bases). Trimming removed 3 bases at V and 6 bases at J, with 9 bases between. Germline values: CDR1 SNHLY, CDR2 FYNNEI. CDR3 size: 13 residues. The CDR3 here is CASSEQGRQPQHF. In DNA form, the CDR3 reads TGTGCCAGCAGTGAGCAGGGGCGTCAGCCCCAGCATTTT. Filled out from reference TRBV2 and TRBJ1-5, the complete variable domain reads EPEVTQTPSHQVTQMGQEVILRCVPISNHLYFYWYRQILGQKVEFLVSFYNNEISEKSEIFDDQFSVERPDGSNFTLKIRSTKLEDSAMYFCASSEQGRQPQHFGDGTRLSIL.

The chain employs TRBV30 and TRBJ1-2; D gene uncertain. Germline values: CDR1 GTSNPN, CDR2 SVGIG (reference sequence). V was cut by 1 base and J by 6 bases, with 9 bases left in between. This CDR3 spans 12 amino acids. The DNA of the CDR3 is TGTGCCTGGAGTGGAAGAGGGAATGGCTACACCTTC. This translates into CAWSGRGNGYTF. Using reference TRBV30 and TRBJ1-2 for the parts outside the CDR3, the full variable domain is SQTIHQWPATLVQPVGSPLSLECTVEGTSNPNLYWYRQAAGRGLQLLFYSVGIGQISSEVPQNLSASRPQDRQFILSSKKLLLSDSGFYLCAWSGRGNGYTFGSGTRLTVV.

The J gene is TRBJ2-2, the V gene TRBV7-2, with TRBD2 identical over 11 bases. The V and J ends lost 6 bases and 4 bases, in that order; junction bases with no gene match: 7. The CDR3 extends over 16 amino acids. Germline CDR1 and CDR2: SGHTA and FQGNSA. CDR3 amino acids: CASRKLAGVGTGELFF. The CDR3 bases are TGTGCCAGCAGAAAACTAGCGGGAGTTGGCACCGGGGAGCTGTTTTTT.

The rearrangement joins TRBV13 to TRBJ2-7, with 9 bases lining up with TRBD1. The CDR3 is 17 amino acids. J gave up 5 bases and V 5 bases, and 16 bases lay outside the gene matches. Germline CDR1 is PRHDT and CDR2 is FYEKMQ (reference sequence). The CDR3 loop reads CASSPQTGTGKSHEQYF. The DNA of the CDR3 is TGTGCCAGCAGCCCCCAAACCGGGACAGGGAAATCACACGAGCAGTACTTC.

The CDR3 here is CASSQAPGGTSGRASYNEQFF. The CDR3 DNA sequence: TGCGCCAGCAGCCAAGCCCCCGGAGGGACTAGCGGGAGGGCCTCCTACAATGAGCAGTTCTTC. The genes are TRBV4-1 and TRBJ2-1; 16 positions match TRBD2. With V trimmed by 1 base and J by 0 bases, 9 bases remained unmatched. CDR1 is MGHRA and CDR2 is YSYEKL in the germline V gene. The CDR3 consists of 21 residues.

This clone was picked up a small number of times. The V call is TRBV9, the J call TRBJ2-3; 7 bases are a match to TRBD1. V was pared by 2 bases and J by 2 bases, with 8 bases of the junction left unmatched. There are 16 residues in the CDR3. CDR1 and CDR2 from the germline V gene are SGDLS and YYNGEE. This CDR3 is CASSVRQGLLTDTQYF. CDR3 sequence (DNA): TGTGCCAGCAGCGTGAGACAGGGCCTTCTCACAGATACGCAGTATTTT.

The chain is built from TRBV6-2 or TRBV6-3 and TRBJ2-1, with 10 bases identical to TRBD2. The CDR3 is made up of 17 amino acids. The V and J ends lost 0 bases and 3 bases, in that order; junction bases with no gene match: 5. Germline CDR1 reads MNHEY; CDR2 reads SVGEGT. The CDR3 region has the DNA TGTGCCAGCAGTTACTCTCCGACTAGCGGGCTCTACAATGAGCAGTTCTTC. Protein: CASSYSPTSGLYNEQFF.

The V call is TRBV30, the J call TRBJ1-2, with 8 bases that match TRBD1. Unmatched junction bases numbered 10, after V lost 5 bases and J lost 5 bases. CDR1 GTSNPN and CDR2 SVGIG come from the germline V gene (reference sequence). This CDR3 has 14 amino acids. CDR3 coding DNA: TGTGCCTGGGGACAGGGCCCGGGGACATATGGCTACACCTTC. Protein sequence: CAWGQGPGTYGYTF.

The rearrangement links TRBV7-6 to TRBJ2-7; tentative D call: TRBD2 (5 bases). The V gene lost 3 bases and the J gene lost 3 bases, with 18 bases spanning the gap. This CDR3 contains 16 residues. Germline V gene lookup returns CDR1 SGHVS and CDR2 FNYEAQ. The CDR3 nucleotides read TGTGCCAGCAGCTTTGGATTGGCGGGTCTTGGCTACGAGCAGTACTTC. Its protein is CASSFGLAGLGYEQYF. Full variable domain (remainder filled in from reference TRBV7-6 and TRBJ2-7): GAGVSQSPRYKVTKRGQDVALRCDPISGHVSLYWYRQALGQGPEFLTYFNYEAQQDKSGLPNDRFSAERPEGSISTLTIQRTEQRDSAMYRCASSFGLAGLGYEQYFGPGTRLTVT.

The chain uses TRBV3-1 (or the pseudogene TRBV3-2) and TRBJ2-3, with TRBD2 as a possible D gene (6 bases). With 2 bases removed from V and 3 bases from J, the gap between germline ends came to 12 bases. The CDR3 contains 15 residues. Looked up from germline, CDR1 is LGHDT and CDR2 is YNNKEL (reference sequence). DNA of the CDR3: TGTGCCAGCAGCCAACACGGGAGTGGGACAGATACGCAGTATTTT. This codes for CASSQHGSGTDTQYF.

The chain uses TRBV5-1 and TRBJ2-1, with 10 bases that match TRBD2. Germline V gives CDR1 SGHRS, CDR2 YFSETQ. V lost 6 bases and J lost 5; bases outside the gene matches: 2. The CDR3 contains 13 residues. The CDR3 DNA is TGCGCCAGCACCGGACTAGCGGACAATGAGCAGTTCTTC. The encoded protein is CASTGLADNEQFF.

This clone was picked up a small number of times. This chain connects TRBV9 to TRBJ2-2; the match to TRBD2 covers 11 bases. Germline-derived CDR1 and CDR2 are SGDLS and YYNGEE. The V gene end was trimmed by 5 bases and the J gene end by 1 base; junction bases not matched to a gene: 7. This CDR3 is built from 17 residues. In DNA form, the CDR3 reads TGTGCCAGCAGTCATTCCGGGACTAGCGGGAACACCGGGGAGCTGTTTTTT. As protein: CASSHSGTSGNTGELFF. Full variable domain (rest looked up from reference TRBV9 and TRBJ2-2): DSGVTQTPKHLITATGQRVTLRCSPRSGDLSVYWYQQSLDQGLQFLIQYYNGEERAKGNILERFSAQQFPDLHSELNLSSLELGDSALYFCASSHSGTSGNTGELFFGEGSRLTVL.